This entry features one TCR beta chain sequence. The PCR was carried out with 60 Vbeta primers and 13 Jbeta primers. Assay: immunoSEQ multiplex PCR; the TCRdb copy retains only in-frame clones and omits some. The sample consists of 200,000 to 250,000 clones, 75% to 90% of them appearing once. This record comes from a study of cytomegalovirus exposure and HLA in healthy donors. The CDR3 consists of 17 residues. With 5 bases removed from V and 1 base from J, the gap between germline ends came to 20 bases. Germline V gives CDR1 MNHEY, CDR2 SMNVEV (reference sequence). The sequenced material came from PBMCs. The chain has TRBV27 and TRBJ1-1; D call uncertain. The source is a woman aged 18-29 years in good health and CMV-seronegative. CDR3 protein: CASSPLVKRLTNTEAFF. The DNA of the CDR3 is TGTGCCAGCAGTCCACTAGTTAAGAGACTGACGAACACTGAAGCTTTCTTT.